This entry lists 7 T cell receptor beta chains sequenced from one sample in a study of post-analysis software for immune sequencing data. The antigens these receptors bind are not known. The TCR beta cDNA libraries contained unique molecular identifiers. MiXCR was run by TCRdb on the PCR reads, yielding one entry per CDR3 protein. Of hundreds of thousands of distinct CDR3 sequences in the sample, 25% to 30% were seen once. Overall study results and limits: Five or six TRBV segments (TRBV5-6, TRBV5-1 and TRBV20-1 among them) occurred more frequently in patients than in controls.

The material sequenced was blood. The receptors originated from a girl between 5 and 17 years old with multiple sclerosis.

This clonotype came up a few times. The chain joins TRBV6-5 to TRBJ2-1, with D perhaps TRBD2 (5 bases). The germline V and J ends were trimmed by 6 bases and 15 bases, with 24 bases remaining between them. CDR3 length: 14 amino acids. The V gene's germline CDR1 is MNHEY and CDR2 SVGAGI. The CDR3 DNA follows: TGTGCCAGCAGCCGTTTTGGACTTGCCCATGATCTGTTCTTC. It specifies CASSRFGLAHDLFF.

The table lists this clonotype with a few counts. The chain combines TRBV7-9 with TRBJ2-5, with 9 positions matching TRBD2. The trim removed 1 base at V and 5 bases at J, leaving 14 bases unmatched. The CDR3 runs 18 residues. Germline values: CDR1 SEHNR, CDR2 FQNEAQ (reference sequence). CDR3 protein: CASSLVPDARGGKETQYF. CDR3 DNA sequence: TGTGCCAGCAGCTTAGTCCCGGACGCGCGGGGGGGCAAGGAGACCCAGTACTTC.

V usage is TRBV25-1 and J usage is TRBJ2-7; 8 positions agree with TRBD2. There are 16 residues in the CDR3. Germline CDR1 reads MGHDK; CDR2 reads SYGVNS. The ends lost 3 bases at V and 4 bases at J; junction bases unmatched: 11. CDR3 nucleotide sequence: TGTGCCAGCAGTGAGCCCGGGGGGGAGGGCGGTTACGAGCAGTACTTC. It translates to CASSEPGGEGGYEQYF.

V is TRBV5-4 and J is TRBJ1-5, with D tentatively TRBD1 (6 bases). CDR1 is SGHNT and CDR2 is YYREEE in the germline V gene (reference sequence). This CDR3 region has 14 residues. Trimming shortened V by 4 bases and J by 6 bases, and 14 bases separated the two germline ends. This CDR3 reads CASSLRGEGQPQHF. CDR3 nucleotides: TGTGCCAGCAGCCTCAGGGGTGAGGGTCAGCCCCAGCATTTT.

The chain employs TRBV24-1 and TRBJ1-2, with D possibly TRBD1 on 5 matching bases. Germline V gives CDR1 KGHDR, CDR2 SFDVKD. This CDR3 spans 15 amino acids. Trimming pared 4 bases from V and 5 bases from J, leaving 16 bases between. The CDR3 DNA sequence: TGTGCCACCAGTGACTCCGGGGGACCGACTTATGGCTACACCTTC. Translated, it gives CATSDSGGPTYGYTF.

The CDR3 loop reads CSARDLRASTNTEAFF. The CDR3 nucleotides are TGCAGTGCTAGAGATCTCAGGGCCAGCACGAACACTGAAGCTTTCTTT. The chain joins TRBV20-1 to TRBJ1-1, with D possibly TRBD1 on 5 matching bases. Germline CDR1 is DFQATT and CDR2 is SNEGSKA (reference sequence). Between the trimmed V and J ends, which lost 0 bases and 1 base, there was a span of 15 bases. This CDR3 has 16 residues.

The V gene is TRBV7-2, the J gene TRBJ1-5; D not resolved. The CDR3 sequence is 14 residues long. From germline, CDR1 is SGHTA and CDR2 FQGNSA. Trimming shortened V by 5 bases and J by 6 bases, and 14 bases separated the two germline ends. The CDR3 spells CASSPTPGPQPQHF. CDR3 coding DNA: TGTGCCAGCAGCCCGACCCCGGGTCCTCAGCCCCAGCATTTT.